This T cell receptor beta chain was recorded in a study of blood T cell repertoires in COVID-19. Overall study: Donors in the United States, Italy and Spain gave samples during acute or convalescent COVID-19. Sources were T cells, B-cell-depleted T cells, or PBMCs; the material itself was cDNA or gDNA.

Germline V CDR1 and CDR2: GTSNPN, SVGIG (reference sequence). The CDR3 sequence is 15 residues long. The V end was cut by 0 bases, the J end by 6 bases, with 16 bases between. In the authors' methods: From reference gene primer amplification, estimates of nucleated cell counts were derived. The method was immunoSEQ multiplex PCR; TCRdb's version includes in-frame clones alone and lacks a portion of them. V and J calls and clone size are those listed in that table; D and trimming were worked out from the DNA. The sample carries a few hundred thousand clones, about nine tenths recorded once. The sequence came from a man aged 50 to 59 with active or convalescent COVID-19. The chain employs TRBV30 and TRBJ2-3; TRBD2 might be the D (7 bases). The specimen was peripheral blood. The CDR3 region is CAWSVWGGGGDTQYF. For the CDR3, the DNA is TGTGCCTGGAGTGTTTGGGGAGGGGGTGGCGATACGCAGTATTTT.